These 16 T cell receptor beta chains originate from one sample sequenced in a study of response to subunit inactivated influenza vaccine (dated by TCRdb to 2017 to 2018). Library method: RT-PCR. Sequencer: Illumina HiSeq 2500. Starting from the raw public reads, TCRdb applied fastp trimming at Q25, assembled clones with MiXCR and retained in-frame beta chains. Identical CDR3 proteins give one entry, which carries the most common genes and DNA. The sample table lists around 580,000 distinct CDR3 sequences, 14% of them with a count of one. Of the sample, around 10% falls within the top ten clones. The sequences come from PBMCs from blood, collected roughly 12 days after vaccination. The receptors were gathered from a man aged 45-65 years who received an inactivated influenza vaccine. Donor details come from another sample of the same person, matched by shared clones.

The V call is TRBV19, the J call TRBJ2-3; perhaps TRBD2 as D (6 bases). V lost 5 bases and J 0 bases, leaving 21 bases between the germline ends. This CDR3 has 18 residues. CDR1 LNHDA and CDR2 SQIVND come from the germline V gene (reference sequence). CDR3 in DNA: TGTGCCAGTAGTCGGCGGGGTAAAATTCCGGGAAGCACAGATACGCAGTATTTT. Amino acid sequence: CASSRRGKIPGSTDTQYF.

This clonotype was detected only a few times. The CDR3 sequence is CASSQVAVSQISGNTIYF. The CDR3 region has the DNA TGCGCCAGCAGCCAAGTCGCAGTTAGTCAAATCTCTGGAAACACCATATATTTT. V usage is TRBV4-1 and J usage is TRBJ1-3; D is unclear. This CDR3 comprises 18 residues. Trimming shortened V by 1 base and J by 0 bases, and 16 bases separated the two germline ends. The germline CDR1 and CDR2 sequences are MGHRA and YSYEKL.

This clonotype has more than one count but fewer than ten. The V call is TRBV20-1, the J call TRBJ2-1; TRBD2 matches at 7 bases. J gave up 5 bases and V 1 base, and 8 bases lay outside the gene matches. Per the germline V gene, CDR1 is DFQATT and CDR2 is SNEGSKA (reference sequence). This CDR3 region has 15 residues. CDR3 sequence (DNA): TGCAGTGCTAGAGTGTTTGCGGGAGTCAACAATGAGCAGTTCTTC. This sequence encodes CSARVFAGVNNEQFF.

The V and J genes are TRBV20-1 and TRBJ2-7; TRBD1 matches 7 bases. V shed 4 bases, J shed 1 base, and the junction held 7 bases outside the gene matches. Germline V lookup: CDR1 DFQATT, CDR2 SNEGSKA (reference sequence). The CDR3 sequence is 14 residues long. The chain's CDR3 is CSATQGVGSYEQYF. In DNA, the CDR3 is TGCAGTGCTACTCAGGGGGTGGGGTCCTACGAGCAGTACTTC.

The chain combines TRBV7-2 with TRBJ2-3, with D possibly being TRBD1 (6 bases). Germline lookup yields CDR1 SGHTA and CDR2 FQGNSA. Between the trimmed V and J ends, which lost 4 bases and 0 bases, there was a span of 11 bases. CDR3 length equals 15 residues. Here the CDR3 reads CASSSGTISTDTQYF. For the CDR3, the DNA is TGTGCCAGCAGCTCGGGGACAATTAGCACAGATACGCAGTATTTT.

This clonotype was seen only a few times. The rearrangement joins TRBV7-8 to TRBJ1-6, with 8 positions matching TRBD1. CDR3 length equals 15 residues. With V trimmed by 4 bases and J by 7 bases, 6 bases remained unmatched. CDR1 and CDR2 from the germline V gene are SGHVS and FQNEAQ. The CDR3 spells CASSSGQGYNSPLHF. DNA of the CDR3: TGTGCCAGCAGCTCAGGACAGGGCTACAATTCACCCCTCCACTTT.

The chain links TRBV27 to TRBJ2-7; no reliable D call. The germline gives CDR1 MNHEY, CDR2 SMNVEV (reference sequence). Trimming left V 1 base short and J 6 bases short, with 7 bases between. The CDR3 has 12 amino acids. The CDR3 loop reads CASSLYGFEQYF. The CDR3 DNA reads TGTGCCAGCAGTTTATACGGGTTCGAGCAGTACTTC.

This clonotype was found many times. V usage is TRBV6-1 and J usage is TRBJ1-5, with D unclear. V gave up 8 bases and J gave up 5 bases, with 7 bases separating them. This CDR3 spans 11 amino acids. Germline-derived CDR1 and CDR2 are MNHNS and SASEGT. CDR3 sequence (DNA): TGTGCCAGCGGAAGGTATCAGCCCCAGCATTTT. The encoded protein is CASGRYQPQHF.

This clonotype has more than one count but fewer than ten. The chain has TRBV9 and TRBJ2-1; TRBD2 aligns across 8 bases. The CDR3 has 16 residues. Germline V gene lookup returns CDR1 SGDLS and CDR2 YYNGEE. Unmatched junction bases numbered 3, after V lost 0 bases and J lost 1 base. CDR3 DNA: TGTGCCAGCAGCGTAGAAGCGGGAGTATCCTACAATGAGCAGTTCTTC. The encoded protein is CASSVEAGVSYNEQFF.

The rearrangement uses TRBV12-3 or TRBV12-4 and TRBJ2-3; D gene uncertain. Trimming cost V 5 bases and J 6 bases, with 9 bases left between them. The CDR3 runs to 12 residues. The CDR3 sequence: CASSPIVDTQYF. For the CDR3, the DNA is TGTGCCAGCAGTCCGATAGTTGATACGCAGTATTTT.

CDR3 bases: TGCAGCGCCCTCGGACGACCCTTACTAGCGGTCCAAGAGACCCAGTACTTC. This sequence encodes CSALGRPLLAVQETQYF. This chain connects TRBV29-1 to TRBJ2-5; 8 bases are shared with TRBD2. Germline CDR1 SQVTM, CDR2 ANQGSEA. The trim removed 7 bases at V and 1 base at J, leaving 17 bases unmatched. This CDR3 region has 17 residues.

In this sample, this clonotype turned up many times. The chain recombines TRBV5-1 with TRBJ2-7; D unclear. The V end was cut by 4 bases, the J end by 0 bases, with 8 bases between. This CDR3 has 13 residues. Germline V gene data show CDR1 as SGHRS and CDR2 as YFSETQ. The CDR3 sequence is CASSDSYSYEQYF. The CDR3 DNA reads TGCGCCAGCAGCGACTCCTACTCCTACGAGCAGTACTTC.

The rearrangement joins TRBV27 to TRBJ1-6, with D possibly matching TRBD1 (6 bases). The germline V and J ends were trimmed by 5 bases and 8 bases, with 10 bases remaining between them. Looked up from germline, CDR1 is MNHEY and CDR2 is SMNVEV (reference sequence). The CDR3 sequence is 13 residues long. DNA for the CDR3: TGTGCCAGCAGTCAAACAGGGTATTCACCCCTCCACTTT. It yields the protein CASSQTGYSPLHF.

This clonotype was observed a few times. As DNA, the CDR3 is TGCGCCAGCAGCTGGGACAGGGCTACCTACGAGCAGTACTTC. Encoded protein: CASSWDRATYEQYF. The chain uses TRBV5-1 and TRBJ2-7, with TRBD1 matching over 9 bases. There are 14 residues in the CDR3. Germline CDR1 SGHRS, CDR2 YFSETQ. V gave up 3 bases and J gave up 2 bases; unmatched junction bases: 3.

The V and J genes are TRBV6-2 or TRBV6-3 and TRBJ2-1; D gene ambiguous. Germline V gene sequence: CDR1 MNHEY, CDR2 SVGEGT. The CDR3 totals 11 residues. The V gene lost 6 bases and the J gene lost 10 bases, with 10 bases spanning the gap. The CDR3 spells CASRQGWEQFF. DNA of the CDR3: TGTGCCAGCAGACAAGGGTGGGAGCAGTTCTTC.

This clonotype has just a few counts. The gene calls are TRBV24-1 and TRBJ2-7; D gene ambiguous. The CDR3 extends over 11 amino acids. V shed 5 bases and J shed 3 bases, with 4 bases lying between them. Per the germline V gene, CDR1 is KGHDR and CDR2 is SFDVKD. The CDR3 region is CATSVGYEQYF. The CDR3 region has the DNA TGTGCCACCAGTGTCGGCTACGAGCAGTACTTC.